This TCR beta chain was documented in a study of T cell responses to AZD1222 COVID-19 vaccine. As regards this clone: The antigen remains unidentified.

Method: immunoSEQ multiplex PCR; TCRdb's copy keeps in-frame clones and lacks some. The table shows 150,000 or so clones, with more than 85% occurring only once. Trimming cost V 4 bases and J 9 bases; bases outside gene matches: 9. Germline-derived CDR1 and CDR2 are LGHDT and YNNKEL (reference sequence). The CDR3 has 13 residues. Overall study results and limits: Spike was spanned by vaccine-associated CD4 TCRs, which were dominant at 160-218 and 743-854. Most donors were white British, females outnumbered males, and clonal diversity was possibly underestimated. Baseline antibody screening turned up just a handful of seropositive AZD1222 recipients.

This sample comprised peripheral blood, obtained on day 0 of AZD1222 vaccination. The TCR comes from an adult in good health. The chain has TRBV3-1 (or the pseudogene TRBV3-2) and TRBJ2-7, with 7 positions matching TRBD2. CDR3 sequence reads: CASSRPGLSWQYF. The CDR3 region has the DNA TGTGCCAGCAGCCGCCCGGGACTAAGTTGGCAGTACTTC.